A selection of T cell receptor beta chains follows, all from one sample in a study of T cells after posttransplantation cyclophosphamide. Assay used: immunoSEQ multiplex PCR; TCRdb lists only in-frame clones, some missing. This sample carries thousands of clones, none of them present only once. The source material was PBMCs, sampled 350 to 400 days after allogeneic stem cell transplant with posttransplant cyclophosphamide. All receptors come from a male patient aged 60 to 75 who received an allogeneic stem cell transplant from a related donor, was CMV-positive, and had acute GVHD only. Certain T cells may be donor cells from the graft. Each CDR3 is given with its conserved first and last residue. A D gene is named only where the DNA matches it firmly. A clone size is listed for some rows: how often the clone was seen (once, few, many), or a class if it is expanded.

TRBJ2-5 15 - TRBV6-5 many CASSYSGSKYGTQYF TGTGCCAGCAGTTACTCCGGGAGTAAATATGGGACCCAGTACTTC
TRBJ1-1 13 - TRBV6-5 many CASSYGQYTEAFF TGTGCCAGCAGTTACGGCCAGTACACTGAAGCTTTCTTT
TRBJ2-1 15 - TRBV9 many CASSVERWSYNEQFF TGTGCCAGCAGCGTCGAGCGGTGGTCCTACAATGAGCAGTTCTTC
TRBJ1-1 14 TRBD1 TRBV6-6 many CASSSDRGRTEAFF TGTGCCAGCAGTTCCGACAGGGGGCGGACTGAAGCTTTCTTT
TRBJ1-4 15 - TRBV5-6 medium-sized CASSFWADNNEKLFF TGTGCCAGCAGCTTTTGGGCGGACAATAATGAAAAACTGTTTTTT
TRBJ1-2 15 TRBD1 TRBV5-1 many CASSIYRGREGGYTF TGCGCCAGCAGCATTTACAGGGGGCGCGAAGGTGGCTACACCTTC
TRBJ1-2 15 - TRBV4-1 many CASNPLVTGNYGYTF TGCGCCAGCAACCCTCTGGTGACGGGGAACTATGGCTACACCTTC
TRBJ2-7 13 TRBD1 TRBV5-6 many CASRHDRGDEQYF TGTGCCAGCAGGCACGACAGGGGTGACGAGCAGTACTTC
TRBJ1-1 13 - TRBV19 many CASSSREDTEAFF TGTGCCAGTAGTAGCCGGGAGGACACTGAAGCTTTCTTT
TRBJ2-2 13 TRBD1 TRBV6-5 few CAGDRVGTGELFF TGTGCCGGAGACAGGGTTGGGACCGGGGAGCTGTTTTTT
TRBJ2-7 13 - TRBV2 many CASTRTASYEQYF TGTGCCAGCACAAGGACAGCCTCCTACGAGCAGTACTTC
TRBJ2-3 17 TRBD2 TRBV4-2 many CASSQIEIGGGPDTQYF TGTGCCAGCAGTCAAATCGAAATTGGCGGGGGACCAGATACGCAGTATTTT
TRBJ2-5 15 - TRBV9 few CASSVTGTTQETQYF TGTGCCAGCAGCGTAACAGGGACTACCCAAGAGACCCAGTACTTC
TRBJ1-3 16 TRBD1 TRBV10-3 medium-sized CAISDTRGRSGNTIYF TGTGCCATCAGTGATACCAGGGGGCGTTCTGGAAACACCATATATTTT
TRBJ1-1 15 - TRBV28 many CASSLPGALNTEAFF TGTGCCAGCAGTTTACCGGGAGCACTGAACACTGAAGCTTTCTTT
TRBJ1-6 15 - TRBV6-1 many CASRTLAGDNSPLHF TGTGCCAGCAGGACCTTGGCAGGTGATAATTCACCCCTCCACTTT
TRBJ2-7 14 - TRBV6-6 many CASSPTVLSYEQYF TGTGCCAGCAGCCCGACAGTCCTTTCCTACGAGCAGTACTTC
TRBJ2-7 16 TRBD1 TRBV7-2 many CASSTGTGIRLYEQYF TGTGCCAGCAGCACGGGGACAGGCATACGACTGTACGAGCAGTACTTC
TRBJ1-2 13 - TRBV29-1 many CSVEKGLTYGYTF TGCAGCGTTGAAAAGGGACTGACCTATGGCTACACCTTC
TRBJ2-3 17 TRBD2 TRBV28 - CASSLGSGRALTDTQYF TGTGCCAGCAGTTTGGGAAGCGGGAGGGCCTTGACAGATACGCAGTATTTT
TRBJ2-1 15 TRBD2 TRBV10-2 many CASSGTSGRANEQFF TGCGCCAGCAGTGGGACTAGCGGGAGGGCCAATGAGCAGTTCTTC
TRBJ2-3 15 TRBD2 TRBV4-1 many CASSRTSGRTDTQYF TGCGCCAGCAGTCGGACTAGCGGGCGCACAGATACGCAGTATTTT
TRBJ2-7 15 TRBD2 TRBV28 many CASGTTSGRPYEQYF TGTGCCAGCGGAACGACTAGCGGGAGACCTTACGAGCAGTACTTC
TRBJ1-6 14 TRBD1 TRBV2 medium-sized CATRRTGRNSPLHF TGTGCCACCAGACGGACAGGGCGAAATTCACCCCTCCACTTT
TRBJ1-2 15 - TRBV6-1 many CASSERRATYYGYTF TGTGCCAGCAGTGAAAGGAGGGCCACATACTATGGCTACACCTTC
TRBJ2-3 16 TRBD1 TRBV5-6 many CASRELGTGSADTQYF TGTGCCAGTCGAGAACTAGGGACAGGGAGCGCAGATACGCAGTATTTT
TRBJ1-5 14 TRBD1 TRBV2 many CASAPDRGHQPQHF TGTGCCAGCGCCCCGGACAGGGGGCATCAGCCCCAGCATTTT
TRBJ1-3 14 - TRBV19 medium-sized CASSTPGSGNTIYF TGTGCCAGTAGTACCCCAGGCTCTGGAAACACCATATATTTT
TRBJ2-1 12 TRBD1 TRBV7-3 many CASSYRGSGLFF TGTGCCAGCAGCTACAGGGGCTCCGGTCTGTTCTTC
TRBJ2-1 11 - TRBV20-1 many CSARTDNEQFF TGCAGTGCTAGGACAGACAATGAGCAGTTCTTC
TRBJ2-7 15 TRBD2 TRBV28 many CASSFLTSGSYEQYF TGTGCCAGCAGTTTTCTCACTAGCGGGAGTTACGAGCAGTACTTC
TRBJ2-5 14 - TRBV7-2 many CASSLFGELETQYF TGTGCCAGCAGCTTATTTGGGGAGCTAGAGACCCAGTACTTC
TRBJ1-2 14 - TRBV6-5 many CASFGREVNYGYTF TGTGCCAGTTTCGGGCGGGAGGTGAACTATGGCTACACCTTC
TRBJ1-3 15 TRBD1 TRBV10-3 medium-sized CAIGTGKPPGNTIYF TGTGCCATCGGGACAGGCAAGCCTCCAGGAAACACCATATATTTT
TRBJ1-2 14 - TRBV7-3 many CASSLNGGSGGYTF TGTGCCAGCAGCTTAAATGGGGGGTCGGGTGGCTACACCTTC
TRBJ1-3 17 - TRBV4-3 many CASSQDRWGFSGNTIYF TGCGCCAGCAGCCAAGATCGTTGGGGCTTCTCTGGAAACACCATATATTTT
TRBJ1-5 14 - TRBV27 many CASSLSPDYQPQHF TGTGCCAGCAGTTTAAGTCCGGACTATCAGCCCCAGCATTTT
TRBJ2-7 11 - TRBV29-1 many CSVLSRAEQYF TGCAGCGTTCTAAGCAGGGCCGAGCAGTACTTC
TRBJ1-4 14 TRBD1 TRBV7-9 many CASSQDRGNEKLFF TGTGCCAGCAGCCAGGACAGGGGGAATGAAAAACTGTTTTTT
TRBJ2-7 18 TRBD2 TRBV19 many CASSKSEVPGGTSYEQYF TGTGCCAGTAGTAAATCCGAAGTGCCGGGGGGAACCTCCTACGAGCAGTACTTC
TRBJ1-2 13 - TRBV4-3 few CASSFGQHYGYTF TGCGCCAGCAGCTTCGGACAGCACTATGGCTACACCTTC
TRBJ2-7 16 - TRBV28 many CASSPSDSRAAYEQYF TGTGCCAGCAGTCCTTCGGACAGCCGAGCGGCGTACGAGCAGTACTTC
TRBJ2-7 14 TRBD2 TRBV6-1 - CASRGAGGSYEQYF TGTGCCAGCCGGGGAGCGGGAGGTTCCTACGAGCAGTACTTC
TRBJ1-2 13 - TRBV27 many CASRGGGAYGYTF TGTGCCAGCAGGGGAGGGGGTGCCTATGGCTACACCTTC
TRBJ2-3 14 - TRBV7-2 many CASRQRTHTDTQYF TGTGCCAGCAGACAGAGGACTCACACAGATACGCAGTATTTT
TRBJ1-5 20 TRBD1 TRBV19 many CASSRQRQGRALAENQPQHF TGTGCCAGTAGTAGACAGAGACAGGGGAGAGCTCTCGCGGAAAATCAGCCCCAGCATTTT
TRBJ2-1 19 TRBD2 TRBV13 few CASRLTGTSGGAFRHEQFF TGTGCCAGCAGATTGACCGGGACTAGCGGGGGGGCTTTCCGGCATGAGCAGTTCTTC
TRBJ1-2 13 - TRBV5-5 few CASSSQGYYGYTF TGTGCCAGCAGCTCACAGGGATACTATGGCTACACCTTC